A selection of T cell receptor beta chains follows, all from one sample in a study of blood T cells in healthy people across ages. TCRdb recomputed calls from the 5' RACE reads with MiXCR, one row per CDR3 protein. Of about a million distinct CDR3 sequences listed, 35% to 45% were seen once; the top ten hold over 10%. Material for sequencing was blood. The receptors were gathered from a man between 18 and 35 years old in good health. CDR3s include the opening cysteine and the closing phenylalanine or tryptophan. The D gene is left open where the match is weak. A row's size may be missing; if present it is once, few, many or a size class.

j_call d_call clone_size v_call cdr3_nt cdr3_aa
TRBJ2-2 TRBD1 NA TRBV20-1 TGCAGTGCTAGGGAAAGGGACAGACACACCGGGGAGCTGTTTTTT CSARERDRHTGELFF
TRBJ2-7 NA NA TRBV2 TGTGCCAGCAGTAGTCGACAGTCCCCCAGTCAGCGCGAGCAGTACTTC CASSSRQSPSQREQYF
TRBJ1-3 NA NA TRBV7-2 TGTGCCAGCAGCTTAGCACAAAGCTCTGGAAACACCATATATTTT CASSLAQSSGNTIYF
TRBJ2-1 NA NA TRBV7-9 TGTGCCAGCAGCTCCTTCTCAGATACGCAGTTCTTC CASSSFSDTQFF
TRBJ2-7 NA NA TRBV7-9 TGTGCCAGCAGCTTAGATTTTTGGGTGCCGGGGAACGGCTACGAGCAGTACTTC CASSLDFWVPGNGYEQYF
TRBJ2-1 TRBD2 NA TRBV6-6 TGTGCCAGCAGTTACTCGGGGCTAGCGGGGAGGAATGAGCAGTTCTTC CASSYSGLAGRNEQFF
TRBJ1-2 TRBD1 few TRBV12-3/TRBV12-4 TGTGCCAGCAGTCCCGGGACAGGGGGAGCTGACTATGGCTACACCTTC CASSPGTGGADYGYTF
TRBJ2-5 NA few TRBV25-1 TGTGCCAGCAGTGAAGGGGTGGCAGGGGAAGAGACCCAGTACTTC CASSEGVAGEETQYF
TRBJ2-5 TRBD1 few TRBV24-1 TGTGCCACCAGTCCTCCGGACAGGGTAAACCGAGAGACCCAGTACTTC CATSPPDRVNRETQYF
TRBJ1-1 NA NA TRBV20-1 TGCAGTGCTAGGCATAGGAAAAGCGGCACTGAAGCTTTCTTT CSARHRKSGTEAFF